Presented here are 11 T cell receptor beta chains from one specimen sequenced in a study of cytomegalovirus exposure and HLA in healthy donors. The PCR used 60 Vbeta and 13 Jbeta primers. Here immunoSEQ multiplex PCR was the method, and the copy in TCRdb shows in-frame clones only, minus some. The sample records some 100,000 clones, 81% being singletons. Material for sequencing was PBMCs. The receptors stem from a woman under 40 in good health and CMV-seronegative.

V usage is TRBV18 and J usage is TRBJ2-3; possible D gene TRBD2, 5 bases. The CDR3 sequence is 15 residues long. Germline assignment: CDR1 KGHSH and CDR2 LQKENI. V lost 1 base and J lost 2, with 10 bases in between. CDR3 DNA sequence: TGTGCCAGCTCACCACTCGGGATGGACACAGATACGCAGTATTTT. It encodes CASSPLGMDTDTQYF.

This chain joins TRBV6-1 and TRBJ2-1; TRBD2 matches 8 bases. The germline CDR1 and CDR2 sequences are MNHNS and SASEGT. The CDR3 contains 15 residues. The V gene end was trimmed by 3 bases and the J gene end by 6 bases; junction bases not matched to a gene: 7. This CDR3 is CASSDFSGITNEQFF. The CDR3 DNA reads as TGTGCCAGCAGTGATTTTAGCGGGATAACCAATGAGCAGTTCTTC.

The chain is built from TRBV2 and TRBJ1-2; 7 bases fit TRBD1. From germline, CDR1 is SNHLY and CDR2 FYNNEI. This CDR3 has 15 residues. The V segment lost 6 bases and the J segment 7 bases; nucleotides outside the gene matches: 14. The CDR3 DNA follows: TGTGCCAGCAGCTTCCTTAGGGACAGCCAACTTGGCTACACCTTC. Its translation: CASSFLRDSQLGYTF.

The genes are TRBV28 and TRBJ2-1, with TRBD2 identical over 7 bases. The trim removed 7 bases at V and 0 bases at J, leaving 6 bases unmatched. Looked up from germline, CDR1 is MDHEN and CDR2 is SYDVKM. This CDR3 is 15 amino acids long. The CDR3 protein is CASTPGGSSYNEQFF. The CDR3 coding sequence is TGTGCCAGCACCCCGGGCGGGAGCTCCTACAATGAGCAGTTCTTC.

This chain links TRBV6-6 with TRBJ2-5; 7 bases agree with TRBD2. Germline CDR1 reads MNHNY; CDR2 reads SVGAGI (reference sequence). J lost 2 bases, V lost 0 bases, and 6 bases had no gene match. CDR3 length equals 16 residues. This chain's CDR3 is CASSYSAGAGQETQYF. CDR3 bases: TGTGCCAGCAGTTACTCTGCGGGAGCCGGTCAAGAGACCCAGTACTTC.

V usage is TRBV10-3 and J usage is TRBJ2-7; TRBD2 matches at 12 bases. CDR3 length: 16 amino acids. Germline CDR1 reads ENHRY; CDR2 reads SYGVKD. V dropped 0 bases and J dropped 4; count of bases not matched to a gene: 4. CDR3 sequence: CAISESRLAGAYEQYF. For the CDR3, the DNA is TGTGCCATCAGTGAGTCACGACTAGCGGGAGCATACGAGCAGTACTTC.

The chain is built from TRBV7-2 and TRBJ2-6; D is perhaps TRBD1 (6 bases). This CDR3 comprises 18 residues. V lost 2 bases, J lost 2 bases, and 16 bases lay in between. Looked up from germline, CDR1 is SGHTA and CDR2 is FQGNSA. CDR3 coding DNA: TGTGCCAGCAGCTTAAGTAGGTTAGGACAGACTGGGGCCAACGTCCTGACTTTC. It codes for CASSLSRLGQTGANVLTF.

This chain uses TRBV19 with TRBJ1-1, with D possibly matching TRBD1 (6 bases). Germline V gives CDR1 LNHDA, CDR2 SQIVND (reference sequence). CDR3 size: 17 residues. Trimming took off 5 bases at V and 2 bases at J, with 21 bases between the two ends. The CDR3: CASSPNRALIGNTEAFF. DNA for the CDR3: TGTGCCAGTAGTCCGAACAGGGCACTTATCGGTAACACTGAAGCTTTCTTT. Supplemented by reference TRBV19 and TRBJ1-1, the full variable domain reads DGGITQSPKYLFRKEGQNVTLSCEQNLNHDAMYWYRQDPGQGLRLIYYSQIVNDFQKGDIAEGYSVSREKKESFPLTVTSAQKNPTAFYLCASSPNRALIGNTEAFFGQGTRLTVV.

The rearrangement joins TRBV6-6 to TRBJ2-3, with 12 bases lining up with TRBD2. The germline V gene encodes CDR1 MNHNY and CDR2 SVGAGI (reference sequence). The CDR3 length is 16 residues. Losses at the gene ends were 2 bases for V and 6 bases for J; bases not matched to a gene: 6. CDR3 region: CASSYGRLAGEDTQYF. CDR3 coding DNA: TGTGCCAGCAGTTACGGGAGACTAGCGGGAGAGGATACGCAGTATTTT.

The rearrangement links TRBV28 to TRBJ1-5; 8 bases fit TRBD1. Germline assignment: CDR1 MDHEN and CDR2 SYDVKM. The CDR3 length is 14 residues. The V segment lost 5 bases and the J segment 11 bases; nucleotides outside the gene matches: 11. CDR3: CASSLPGQEGTQHF. CDR3 in DNA: TGTGCCAGCAGTCTTCCGGGACAGGAAGGTACCCAGCATTTT.

The chain couples TRBV9 to TRBJ2-7, with 15 bases that match TRBD2. This CDR3 region has 19 residues. Germline V gives CDR1 SGDLS, CDR2 YYNGEE. V lost 1 base to trimming and J lost 2 bases; unmatched junction nucleotides: 10. In nucleotides, the CDR3 is TGTGCCAGCAGCGTATCTGAGGGACTAGCGGGAGGTTGGCCCTACGAGCAGTACTTC. This sequence encodes CASSVSEGLAGGWPYEQYF.